The 20 T cell receptor beta chains in this list originate from one sample, sequenced in a study of T-cell reconstitution after alpha-beta-depleted transplantation in children. As it was prepared, the TCRbeta library received unique molecular identifiers. MiXCR, applied by TCRdb to the PCR reads, yields one record per CDR3 protein. This table has around 490,000 distinct CDR3 sequences, about an eighth appearing once. Sequenced here: PBMCs, mostly from graft donor cells, sampled 180 days after TCRalphabeta/CD19-depleted stem cell transplant. Source of these receptors: a female patient aged 2 to 10 who had a stem cell transplant for aplastic anemia, so the T cells may come from the graft donor.

A few counts support this clonotype. The chain links TRBV5-1 to TRBJ2-7; TRBD2 matches at 9 bases. V shed 4 bases and J 2 bases; nucleotides not matched to a gene: 16. The CDR3 consists of 18 residues. Germline CDR1 SGHRS, CDR2 YFSETQ. For the CDR3, the DNA is TGCGCCAGCAGCAGTGGGCGGCGCGCGGGAGGGCCGACCTACGAGCAGTACTTC. Amino acid sequence: CASSSGRRAGGPTYEQYF.

The sample holds many counts of this clonotype. The chain recombines TRBV7-2 with TRBJ2-7; unclear D gene. The germline CDR1 and CDR2 sequences are SGHTA and FQGNSA. V was pared by 4 bases and J by 1 base, with 11 bases between. The CDR3 runs to 14 residues. The CDR3 sequence: CASSSTPFSYEQYV. Here the CDR3 DNA reads TGTGCCAGCAGCTCGACCCCCTTTTCCTACGAGCAGTACGTC.

This clonotype showed up just a few times. The CDR3 spells CASSQDGAARFYEQYF. In nucleotides, the CDR3 is TGCGCCAGCAGCCAAGATGGGGCAGCCCGCTTCTACGAGCAGTACTTC. This chain uses TRBV4-3 with TRBJ2-7; maybe TRBD1 (5 bases). CDR3 length equals 16 residues. CDR1 LGHNA and CDR2 YSLEER come from the germline V gene. V lost 0 bases and J 3 bases, leaving 15 bases between the germline ends.

This clonotype was recorded many times. The V gene is TRBV18, the J gene TRBJ2-1, with unresolved D. The V gene lost 0 bases and the J gene lost 8 bases, with 8 bases spanning the gap. This CDR3 spans 13 amino acids. Germline CDR1 and CDR2: KGHSH and LQKENI. Here the CDR3 DNA reads TGTGCCAGCTCACCACCGGGGTTCGATGAGCAGTTCTTC. This encodes CASSPPGFDEQFF.

This rearrangement joins TRBV7-2 to TRBJ2-5; 8 bases are shared with TRBD1. Germline V gene lookup returns CDR1 SGHTA and CDR2 FQGNSA. V gave up 1 base and J gave up 5 bases; unmatched junction bases: 6. The CDR3 sequence is 15 residues long. This CDR3 is CASSLGAGGFETQYF. Here the CDR3 DNA reads TGTGCCAGCAGCTTAGGGGCAGGGGGCTTTGAGACCCAGTACTTC.

The rearrangement uses TRBV12-3 or TRBV12-4 and TRBJ2-1, with D unclear. This CDR3 comprises 15 residues. Between the trimmed V and J ends, which lost 6 bases and 0 bases, there was a span of 12 bases. CDR3 nucleotides: TGTGCCAGCAGCCGAAGGCACTTCTCCTACAATGAGCAGTTCTTC. Protein product: CASSRRHFSYNEQFF.

V usage is TRBV27 and J usage is TRBJ2-1; maybe TRBD1 (6 bases). The CDR3 is made up of 16 amino acids. Germline-derived CDR1 and CDR2 are MNHEY and SMNVEV (reference sequence). The V end lost 6 bases, the J end lost 2 bases, and 17 bases lay between the germline ends. CDR3 bases: TGTGCCAGCAGGTCTCAGGGGCCCCCTGCCTACAATGAGCAGTTCTTC. Its protein is CASRSQGPPAYNEQFF.

V and J are TRBV4-3 and TRBJ2-7, with no clear D. Germline CDR1 and CDR2: LGHNA and YSLEER. V lost 0 bases and J 4 bases, leaving 13 bases between the germline ends. The CDR3 has 15 residues. The CDR3 DNA sequence: TGCGCCAGCAGCCAAGAAGCGTCTGTTCGGTACGAGCAGTACGTC. Amino acid sequence: CASSQEASVRYEQYV.

The chain employs TRBV6-5 and TRBJ1-2, with 7 bases fitting TRBD1. The CDR3 sequence is 13 residues long. CDR1 and CDR2 from the germline V gene are MNHEY and SVGAGI. J was trimmed by 7 bases and V by 6 bases; bases with no gene match: 8. Written as DNA, the CDR3 is TGTGCCAGCAGAAGGGGACAGTACCGTGGCTACACCTTC. Its protein product is CASRRGQYRGYTF.

The J gene is TRBJ2-7, the V gene TRBV7-2, with D uncertain. CDR1 SGHTA and CDR2 FQGNSA come from the germline V gene. The CDR3 sequence is 13 residues long. V shed 2 bases and J shed 9 bases, with 14 bases lying between them. The CDR3 nucleotides read TGTGCCAGCAGCTTACCCTCTAAGGTTGGGCAGTACTTC. Encoded protein: CASSLPSKVGQYF.

The chain couples TRBV4-1 to TRBJ1-2; 7 bases align to TRBD1. After removal of 4 bases from V and 3 bases from J, the junction contained 8 bases not matched to a gene. The CDR3 runs to 15 residues. Germline V gene sequence: CDR1 MGHRA, CDR2 YSYEKL. The CDR3 loop is CASSRRQGLDYGYTF. In DNA, the CDR3 is TGCGCCAGCAGCCGCCGACAGGGACTAGACTATGGCTACACCTTC.

Many counts were recorded for this clonotype. The chain has TRBV5-1 and TRBJ1-1; TRBD1 matches 11 bases. This CDR3 has 18 amino acids. Germline V lookup: CDR1 SGHRS, CDR2 YFSETQ. J gave up 3 bases and V 1 base, and 11 bases lay outside the gene matches. Here the CDR3 DNA reads TGCGCCAGCAGCTTGTATAGGACAGGGGGCGCGTTGGACACTGAAGCTTTCTTT. Encoded protein: CASSLYRTGGALDTEAFF.

This clonotype has just a few counts. V and J are TRBV10-3 and TRBJ2-5; D possibly corresponds to TRBD1 (5 bases). The CDR3 runs 13 residues. Looked up from germline, CDR1 is ENHRY and CDR2 is SYGVKD. Trimming removed 3 bases from V and 5 bases from J, with 10 bases in between. CDR3 nucleotide sequence: TGTGCCATCAGTGATAGGGGCCGGGAGACCCAGTACTTC. Translating gives CAISDRGRETQYF.

There are a few counts of this clonotype. V and J are TRBV11-2 and TRBJ2-1, with 9 bases matching TRBD1. V gave up 1 base and J gave up 1 base; unmatched junction bases: 8. This CDR3 contains 18 residues. Looked up from germline, CDR1 is SGHAT and CDR2 is FQNNGV. The CDR3 DNA reads TGTGCCAGCAGCTTAGGGGGACAGGGAGTAGTGTCCTACAATGAGCAGTTCTTC. Protein sequence: CASSLGGQGVVSYNEQFF.

A few counts support this clonotype. The chain links TRBV6-2 or TRBV6-3 to TRBJ2-1; D perhaps matches TRBD2 (5 bases). Trimming took off 10 bases at V and 8 bases at J, with 27 bases between the two ends. The germline V gene encodes CDR1 MNHEY and CDR2 SVGEGT. The CDR3 is 16 residues long. CDR3 sequence (DNA): TGTGCCACAACCACTCCTAGCCCCCCTCGCGGCTATGAGCAGTTCTTC. It codes for CATTTPSPPRGYEQFF.

This clonotype appeared a few times. This chain joins TRBV5-1 and TRBJ2-5; 11 nucleotides align to TRBD2. The germline V gene encodes CDR1 SGHRS and CDR2 YFSETQ. J lost 2 bases, V lost 0 bases, and 3 bases had no gene match. There are 16 residues in the CDR3. CDR3 in DNA: TGCGCCAGCAGCTTGGCACTAGCGGGGGCTCAAGAGACCCAGTACTTC. Its protein is CASSLALAGAQETQYF.

This clonotype was detected only a few times. CDR3 sequence reads: CASSLGSGSNGELFF. For the CDR3, the DNA is TGTGCCAGCAGCTTGGGAAGCGGGAGTAATGGGGAGCTGTTTTTT. The rearrangement links TRBV7-6 to TRBJ2-2, with 8 positions matching TRBD2. CDR1 and CDR2 from the germline V gene are SGHVS and FNYEAQ. Germline trimming cut 3 bases from V and 8 bases from J; bases unmatched to any gene: 8. The CDR3 has 15 residues.

This clonotype turned up a few times. The chain is built from TRBV28 and TRBJ2-7; 7 bases match TRBD2. V gave up 3 bases and J gave up 3 bases; unmatched junction bases: 2. CDR1 and CDR2 from the germline V gene are MDHEN and SYDVKM. This CDR3 has 13 residues. CDR3 residues: CASSFLAVYEQYF. In nucleotides, the CDR3 is TGTGCCAGCAGTTTCCTAGCGGTCTACGAGCAGTACTTC.

This clonotype was detected a few times. J is TRBJ2-1 and V is TRBV15; 9 bases are a match to TRBD1. J was trimmed by 6 bases and V by 0 bases; bases with no gene match: 6. The CDR3 contains 16 residues. CDR1 is LNHNV and CDR2 is YYDKDF in the germline V gene (reference sequence). CDR3 DNA sequence: TGTGCCACCAGCAGAGATTTGACAGGGGGGAGCAATGAGCAGTTCTTC. This gives the protein CATSRDLTGGSNEQFF.

This clonotype was recorded many times. The chain has TRBV6-2 or TRBV6-3 and TRBJ2-3; 7 positions match TRBD2. Germline-derived CDR1 and CDR2 are MNHEY and SVGEGT. V was clipped by 2 bases and J by 0 bases; unmatched bases: 2. This CDR3 is 15 amino acids long. DNA of the CDR3: TGTGCCAGCAGTTACCTCGGGAGGAGCACAGATACGCAGTATTTT. This gives the protein CASSYLGRSTDTQYF.